A single sample gave rise to the 18 T cell receptor beta chains below, sequenced in a study of shared clonotypes between healthy human individuals. Data came from immunoSEQ multiplex PCR; TCRdb stores just in-frame clones and leaves some out. This table has roughly 2,500,000 clones, 80% to 95% appearing once. The material sequenced was naive CD4+ T cells from PBMCs. Regarding subset: CD45RA+ positively selected. All receptors derive from a man younger than 35 in good health. Some clones in this sample may be carry-over from other donors' samples.

The V and J genes are TRBV7-9 and TRBJ1-1, with D tentatively TRBD1 (6 bases). Trimming took 5 bases from V and 4 from J, leaving 14 bases between them. Germline lookup yields CDR1 SEHNR and CDR2 FQNEAQ (reference sequence). CDR3 size: 14 residues. DNA of the CDR3: TGTGCCAGCAGCCGAAATCAACAGGGCACTGAAGCTTTCTTT. Translating gives CASSRNQQGTEAFF.

The CDR3 is CASSLSRDYTEAFF. Here the CDR3 DNA reads TGTGCCAGCAGCTTAAGTAGAGACTACACTGAAGCTTTCTTT. V is TRBV7-9 and J is TRBJ1-1; no clear D gene. The germline V gene has CDR1 SEHNR and CDR2 FQNEAQ (reference sequence). This CDR3 region has 14 residues. V was trimmed by 2 bases and J by 3 bases, leaving 10 bases between them.

This chain uses TRBV7-3 with TRBJ2-3; D perhaps matches TRBD2 (6 bases). CDR3 length: 14 residues. V was pared by 3 bases and J by 6 bases, with 13 bases between. The germline CDR1 and CDR2 sequences are SGHTA and FQGTGA. The CDR3 DNA sequence: TGTGCCAGCAGCTTCGGGGGTCCTATCGATACGCAGTATTTT. This codes for CASSFGGPIDTQYF.

This chain joins TRBV6-1 and TRBJ2-3, with D perhaps assigned TRBD1 or TRBD2 (5 bases each). Trimming removed 7 bases from V and 2 bases from J, with 16 bases in between. Germline CDR1 MNHNS, CDR2 SASEGT. The CDR3 contains 15 residues. The CDR3 loop is CASTRRAGNTDTQYF. In DNA form, the CDR3 reads TGTGCCAGCACCAGGCGGGCAGGGAACACAGATACGCAGTATTTT.

The V gene is TRBV6-5, the J gene TRBJ1-6; TRBD1 might be the D (5 bases). CDR3 size: 15 residues. The germline V gene has CDR1 MNHEY and CDR2 SVGAGI. Between the trimmed V and J ends, which lost 2 bases and 9 bases, there was a span of 14 bases. CDR3 residues: CASSYARGIGSPLHF. The CDR3, as DNA: TGTGCCAGCAGTTACGCACGGGGCATCGGTTCACCCCTCCACTTT.

V is TRBV4-1 and J is TRBJ2-7; D ambiguous. CDR1 and CDR2 (germline): MGHRA, YSYEKL. The V end was cut by 0 bases, the J end by 3 bases, with 12 bases between. There are 15 residues in the CDR3. The CDR3: CASSQEAGGGYEQYF. The CDR3 coding sequence is TGCGCCAGCAGCCAAGAGGCAGGTGGTGGCTACGAGCAGTACTTC.

The V and J genes are TRBV6-1 and TRBJ2-5, with 7 bases that match TRBD1. With V trimmed by 10 bases and J by 3 bases, 11 bases remained unmatched. Germline V gene lookup returns CDR1 MNHNS and CDR2 SASEGT. The CDR3 sequence is 14 residues long. The CDR3 DNA reads as TGTGCCACCGCGACCGACAGGGCCAAAGAGACCCAGTACTTC. Translated, it gives CATATDRAKETQYF.

V and J are TRBV10-1 and TRBJ2-1, with 9 bases that match TRBD2. CDR1 WNHNN and CDR2 SYGVQD come from the germline V gene (reference sequence). CDR3 size: 13 residues. The V gene end was trimmed by 6 bases and the J gene end by 12 bases; junction bases not matched to a gene: 9. In DNA form, the CDR3 reads TGCGCCAGCAGGGGACTAGCTGGGAGCCCGCAGTTCTTC. This translates into CASRGLAGSPQFF.

CDR3 bases: TGTGCCAGCTCACCGACCGTGGAATCCACAGATACGCAGTATTTT. This translates into CASSPTVESTDTQYF. This chain links TRBV18 with TRBJ2-3; no firm D call. CDR1 KGHSH and CDR2 LQKENI come from the germline V gene. Trimming took off 3 bases at V and 2 bases at J, with 12 bases between the two ends. This CDR3 spans 15 amino acids. The full variable domain, its missing parts supplied by reference TRBV18 and TRBJ2-3, is NAGVMQNPRHLVRRRGQEARLRCSPMKGHSHVYWYRQLPEEGLKFMVYLQKENIIDESGMPKERFSAEFPKEGPSILRIQQVVRGDSAAYFCASSPTVESTDTQYFGPGTRLTVL.

The chain carries TRBV5-1 and TRBJ2-5; 8 bases are shared with TRBD2. CDR3 size: 15 residues. Germline V gives CDR1 SGHRS, CDR2 YFSETQ. V dropped 2 bases and J dropped 5; count of bases not matched to a gene: 8. CDR3 loop: CASSFAGTGGETQYF. CDR3 coding DNA: TGCGCCAGCAGCTTTGCCGGGACGGGAGGGGAGACCCAGTACTTC. Based on the CDR3 plus reference TRBV5-1 and TRBJ2-5, the full variable domain is KAGVTQTPRYLIKTRGQQVTLSCSPISGHRSVSWYQQTPGQGLQFLFEYFSETQRNKGNFPGRFSGRQFSNSRSEMNVSTLELGDSALYLCASSFAGTGGETQYFGPGTRLLVL.

This rearrangement joins TRBV12-5 to TRBJ1-2; D unclear. The CDR3 contains 13 residues. V was clipped by 3 bases and J by 5 bases, with 10 bases between them. Germline V gene lookup returns CDR1 LGHNT and CDR2 FRNRAP. CDR3 DNA sequence: TGTGCTAGTGGTTTCCCGGACGGATATGGCTACACCTTC. It specifies CASGFPDGYGYTF.

The V call is TRBV29-1, the J call TRBJ2-5; 13 nucleotides match TRBD2. The germline CDR1 and CDR2 sequences are SQVTM and ANQGSEA. After removal of 5 bases from V and 2 bases from J, the junction contained 2 bases not matched to a gene. This CDR3 region has 14 residues. Here the CDR3 reads CSVPGLAGQETQYF. The CDR3 coding sequence is TGCAGCGTTCCGGGACTAGCGGGGCAAGAGACCCAGTACTTC. The full variable domain, its missing parts supplied by reference TRBV29-1 and TRBJ2-5, is SAVISQKPSRDICQRGTSLTIQCQVDSQVTMMFWYRQQPGQSLTLIATANQGSEATYESGFVIDKFPISRPNLTFSTLTVSNMSPEDSSIYLCSVPGLAGQETQYFGPGTRLLVL.

Of note for this clone: Other DNA variants within this sample encode the same CDR3. The chain joins TRBV9 to TRBJ2-7, with TRBD1 identical over 10 bases. Germline CDR1 and CDR2: SGDLS and YYNGEE. V lost 3 bases and J lost 3; bases outside the gene matches: 0. The CDR3 runs 13 residues. In nucleotides, the CDR3 is TGTGCCAGCAGCGGGACAGGGGGCTACGAGCAGTACTTC. Its protein is CASSGTGGYEQYF.

Points on this clone: The DNA is left out, because the CDR3 cannot be placed on it with certainty; the CDR3 is given as TCRdb lists it. J is TRBJ1-1 and V is TRBV2. Germline assignment: CDR1 SNHLY and CDR2 FYNNEI. The CDR3 totals 15 residues, both ends included. The CDR3 is CASILAPRGGTEAFF.

This clone appeared a single time. V is TRBV7-9 and J is TRBJ1-1, with D hard to call. CDR1 SEHNR and CDR2 FQNEAQ come from the germline V gene (reference sequence). The CDR3 is 15 amino acids. V shed 3 bases and J shed 8 bases, with 19 bases lying between them. DNA for the CDR3: TGTGCCAGCAGCTTCCCCGCCGTTGTGCAGGAAGAAGCTTTCTTT. Its translation is CASSFPAVVQEEAFF.

In regard to this clone: This same CDR3 is encoded by further DNA sequences in the sample. J is TRBJ2-5 and V is TRBV2, with 8 bases that match TRBD2. The CDR3 has 12 amino acids. The ends lost 6 bases at V and 4 bases at J; junction bases unmatched: 1. The V gene's germline CDR1 is SNHLY and CDR2 FYNNEI. The CDR3 nucleotides are TGTGCCAGCAGCGCGGGAGGAGAGACCCAGTACTTC. Translating gives CASSAGGETQYF.

The chain recombines TRBV5-1 with TRBJ2-5, with 8 positions matching TRBD1. Germline-derived CDR1 and CDR2 are SGHRS and YFSETQ. The length of the CDR3 is 16 residues. The V gene end was trimmed by 4 bases and the J gene end by 2 bases; junction bases not matched to a gene: 10. CDR3 loop: CASSTRQGLSQETQYF. The CDR3 nucleotides are TGCGCCAGCAGCACGCGACAGGGGTTGTCTCAAGAGACCCAGTACTTC.

This rearrangement joins TRBV5-6 to TRBJ2-3, with TRBD2 matching 14 bases. CDR1 and CDR2 (germline): SGHDT, YYEEEE. The CDR3 spans 16 residues. The V gene end was trimmed by 4 bases and the J gene end by 4 bases; junction bases not matched to a gene: 5. CDR3 residues: CASSIGTSGSADTQYF. The DNA of the CDR3 is TGTGCCAGCAGCATCGGGACTAGCGGGAGTGCAGATACGCAGTATTTT.